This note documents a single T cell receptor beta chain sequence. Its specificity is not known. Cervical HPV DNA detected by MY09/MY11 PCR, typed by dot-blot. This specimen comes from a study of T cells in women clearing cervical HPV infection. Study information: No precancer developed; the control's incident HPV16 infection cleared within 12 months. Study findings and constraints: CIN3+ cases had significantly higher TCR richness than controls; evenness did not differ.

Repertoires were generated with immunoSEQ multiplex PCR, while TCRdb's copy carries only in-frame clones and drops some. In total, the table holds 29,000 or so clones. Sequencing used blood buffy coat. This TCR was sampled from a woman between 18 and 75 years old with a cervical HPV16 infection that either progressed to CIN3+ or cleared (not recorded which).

The CDR3 bases that were read are TGTGCCAGCATGCGGACAGGGTACAATGAG. Residues: CASMRTGYNE. The CDR3 in full is CASMRTGYNEQFF. The chain has TRBV2 and TRBJ2-1; 8 bases are a match to TRBD1. The read ends 3 residues shy of where the CDR3 ends; the end is completed using the germline J gene. Losses at the gene ends were 7 bases for V and 4 bases for J; bases not matched to a gene: 3. Germline V CDR1 and CDR2: SNHLY, FYNNEI. The CDR3 runs to 13 residues.